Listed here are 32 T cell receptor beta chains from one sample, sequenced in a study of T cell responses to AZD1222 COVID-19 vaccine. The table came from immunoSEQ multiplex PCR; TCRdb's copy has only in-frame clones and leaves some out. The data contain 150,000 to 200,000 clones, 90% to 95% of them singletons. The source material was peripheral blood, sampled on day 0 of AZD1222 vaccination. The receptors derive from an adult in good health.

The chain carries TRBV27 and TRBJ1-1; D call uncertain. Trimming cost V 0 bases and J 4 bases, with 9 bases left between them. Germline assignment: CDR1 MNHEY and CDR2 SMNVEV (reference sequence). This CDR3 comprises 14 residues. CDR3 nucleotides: TGTGCCAGCAGTTTATCGGGGTGGGGCACTGAAGCTTTCTTT. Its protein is CASSLSGWGTEAFF.

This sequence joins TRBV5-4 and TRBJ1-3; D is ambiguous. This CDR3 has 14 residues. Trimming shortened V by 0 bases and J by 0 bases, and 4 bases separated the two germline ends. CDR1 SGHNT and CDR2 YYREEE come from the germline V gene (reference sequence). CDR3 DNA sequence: TGTGCCAGCAGCTTGGGAGGCTCTGGAAACACCATATATTTT. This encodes CASSLGGSGNTIYF.

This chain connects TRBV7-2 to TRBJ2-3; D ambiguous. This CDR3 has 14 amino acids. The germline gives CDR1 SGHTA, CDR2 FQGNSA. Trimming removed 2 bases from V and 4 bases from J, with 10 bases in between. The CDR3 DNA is TGTGCCAGCAGCTTAAATTGGGGTCCAGATACGCAGTATTTT. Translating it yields CASSLNWGPDTQYF.

The CDR3 DNA is TGTGCCAGCAGCCCAGATCGCAGGGACGGCTACACCTTC. This sequence encodes CASSPDRRDGYTF. The rearrangement uses TRBV14 and TRBJ1-2; D may be TRBD1 (5 bases). With 4 bases removed from V and 8 bases from J, the gap between germline ends came to 14 bases. Germline values: CDR1 SGHDN, CDR2 FVKESK. There are 13 residues in the CDR3.

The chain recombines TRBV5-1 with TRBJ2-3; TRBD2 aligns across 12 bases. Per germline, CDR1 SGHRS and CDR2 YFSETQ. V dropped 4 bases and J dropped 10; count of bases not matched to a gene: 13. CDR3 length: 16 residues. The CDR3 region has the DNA TGCGCCAGCAGCCCCATATTAGGGACTAGCGGGTGGGCGCAGTATTTT. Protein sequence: CASSPILGTSGWAQYF.

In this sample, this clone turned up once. The CDR3 region is CATSDPTGGNEKLFF. CDR3 bases: TGTGCCACCAGTGATCCGACAGGGGGTAATGAAAAACTGTTTTTT. V usage is TRBV24-1 and J usage is TRBJ1-4, with 9 bases identical to TRBD1. The CDR3 is made up of 15 amino acids. Per germline, CDR1 KGHDR and CDR2 SFDVKD. J lost 4 bases, V lost 3 bases, and 2 bases had no gene match.

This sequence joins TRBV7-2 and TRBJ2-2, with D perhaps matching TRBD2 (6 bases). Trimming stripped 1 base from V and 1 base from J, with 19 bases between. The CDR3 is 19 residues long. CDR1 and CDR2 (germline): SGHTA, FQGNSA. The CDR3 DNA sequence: TGTGCCAGCAGCTTAGTGTGGGACTTAACCTTACGGAACACCGGGGAGCTGTTTTTT. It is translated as CASSLVWDLTLRNTGELFF.

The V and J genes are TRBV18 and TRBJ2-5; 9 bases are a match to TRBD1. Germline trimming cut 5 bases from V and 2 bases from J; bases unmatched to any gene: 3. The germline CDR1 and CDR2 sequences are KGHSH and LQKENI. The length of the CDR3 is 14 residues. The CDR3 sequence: CASSGGQGQETQYF. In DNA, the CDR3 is TGTGCCAGCTCAGGAGGACAGGGGCAAGAGACCCAGTACTTC.

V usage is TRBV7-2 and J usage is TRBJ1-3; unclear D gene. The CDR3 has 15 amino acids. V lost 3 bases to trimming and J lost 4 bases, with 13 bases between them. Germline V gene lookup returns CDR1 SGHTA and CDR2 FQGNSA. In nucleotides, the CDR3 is TGTGCCAGCAGCTTTACCTGGCAGGCGGGAAACACCATATATTTT. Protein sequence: CASSFTWQAGNTIYF.

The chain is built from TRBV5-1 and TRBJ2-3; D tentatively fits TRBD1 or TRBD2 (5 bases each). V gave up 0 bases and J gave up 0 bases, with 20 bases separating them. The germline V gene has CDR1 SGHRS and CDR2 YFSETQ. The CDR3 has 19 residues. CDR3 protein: CASSLGQSRGNPSTDTQYF. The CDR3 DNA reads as TGCGCCAGCAGCTTGGGCCAATCGAGGGGAAACCCTAGCACAGATACGCAGTATTTT.

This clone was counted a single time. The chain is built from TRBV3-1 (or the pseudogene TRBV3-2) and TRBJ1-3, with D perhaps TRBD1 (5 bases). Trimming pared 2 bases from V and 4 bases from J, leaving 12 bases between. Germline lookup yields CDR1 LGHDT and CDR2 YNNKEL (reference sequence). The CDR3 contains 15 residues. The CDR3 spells CASSQLAGKGNTIYF. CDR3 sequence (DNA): TGTGCCAGCAGCCAATTGGCAGGGAAGGGAAACACCATATATTTT.

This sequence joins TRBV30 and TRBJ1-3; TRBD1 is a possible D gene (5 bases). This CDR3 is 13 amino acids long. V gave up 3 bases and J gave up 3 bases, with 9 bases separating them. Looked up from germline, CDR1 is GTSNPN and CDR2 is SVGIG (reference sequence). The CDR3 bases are TGTGCCTGGAGCCCAGGGTTTGGAAACACCATATATTTT. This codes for CAWSPGFGNTIYF. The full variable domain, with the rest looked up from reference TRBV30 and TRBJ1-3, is SQTIHQWPATLVQPVGSPLSLECTVEGTSNPNLYWYRQAAGRGLQLLFYSVGIGQISSEVPQNLSASRPQDRQFILSSKKLLLSDSGFYLCAWSPGFGNTIYFGEGSWLTVV.

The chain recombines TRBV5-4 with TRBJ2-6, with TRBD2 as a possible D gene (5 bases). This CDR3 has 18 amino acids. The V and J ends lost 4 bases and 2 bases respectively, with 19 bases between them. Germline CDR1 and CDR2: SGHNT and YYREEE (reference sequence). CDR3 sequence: CASSRLPPGSTGANVLTF. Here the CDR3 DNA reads TGTGCCAGCAGCCGGCTACCTCCGGGGTCGACTGGGGCCAACGTCCTGACTTTC. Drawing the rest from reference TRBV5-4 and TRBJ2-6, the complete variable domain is ETGVTQSPTHLIKTRGQQVTLRCSSQSGHNTVSWYQQALGQGPQFIFQYYREEENGRGNFPPRFSGLQFPNYSSELNVNALELDDSALYLCASSRLPPGSTGANVLTFGAGSRLTVL.

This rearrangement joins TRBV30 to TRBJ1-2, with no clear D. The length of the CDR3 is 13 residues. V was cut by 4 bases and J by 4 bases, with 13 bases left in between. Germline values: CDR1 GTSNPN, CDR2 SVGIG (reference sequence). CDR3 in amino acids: CAWIRGRFYGYTF. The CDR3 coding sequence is TGTGCCTGGATACGAGGCCGCTTCTATGGCTACACCTTC.

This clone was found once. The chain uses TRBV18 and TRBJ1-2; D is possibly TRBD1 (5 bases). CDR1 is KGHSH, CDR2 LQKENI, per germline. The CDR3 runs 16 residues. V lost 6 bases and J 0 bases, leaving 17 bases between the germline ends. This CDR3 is CASSPMTEQTNYGYTF. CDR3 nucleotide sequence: TGTGCCAGCTCGCCCATGACAGAACAGACTAACTATGGCTACACCTTC.

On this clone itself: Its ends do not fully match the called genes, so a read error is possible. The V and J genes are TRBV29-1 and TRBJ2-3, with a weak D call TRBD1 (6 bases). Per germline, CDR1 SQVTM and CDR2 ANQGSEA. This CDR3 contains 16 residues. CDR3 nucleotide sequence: TGCAGCGCTGAAGACATGGACAGAATCAGCACAGGTACGCAGTATTTT. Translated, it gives CSAEDMDRISTGTQYF.

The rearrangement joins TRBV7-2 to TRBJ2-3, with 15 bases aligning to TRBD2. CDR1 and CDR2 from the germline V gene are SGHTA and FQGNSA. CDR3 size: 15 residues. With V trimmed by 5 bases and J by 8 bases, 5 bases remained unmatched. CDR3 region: CASSPWTSGRGTQYF. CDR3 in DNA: TGTGCCAGCAGCCCCTGGACTAGCGGGAGGGGTACGCAGTATTTT.

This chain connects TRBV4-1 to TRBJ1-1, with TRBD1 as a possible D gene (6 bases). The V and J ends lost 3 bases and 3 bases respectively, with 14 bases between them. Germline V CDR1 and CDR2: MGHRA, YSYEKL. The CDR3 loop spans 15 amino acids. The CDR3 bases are TGCGCCAGCAGCCAGGGGGCGGTCCAGTACACTGAAGCTTTCTTT. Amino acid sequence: CASSQGAVQYTEAFF.

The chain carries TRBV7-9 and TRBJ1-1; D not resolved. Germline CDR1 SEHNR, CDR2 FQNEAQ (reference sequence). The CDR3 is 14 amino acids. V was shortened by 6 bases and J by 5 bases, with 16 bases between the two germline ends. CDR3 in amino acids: CASSTEMRATEAFF. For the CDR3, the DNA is TGTGCCAGCAGTACCGAGATGAGGGCTACTGAAGCTTTCTTT.

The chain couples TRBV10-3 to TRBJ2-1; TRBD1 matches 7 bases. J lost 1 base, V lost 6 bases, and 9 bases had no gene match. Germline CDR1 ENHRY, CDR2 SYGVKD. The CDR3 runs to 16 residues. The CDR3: CAISSGQRASYNEQFF. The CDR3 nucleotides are TGTGCCATCAGCTCGGGACAGCGTGCGTCCTACAATGAGCAGTTCTTC.

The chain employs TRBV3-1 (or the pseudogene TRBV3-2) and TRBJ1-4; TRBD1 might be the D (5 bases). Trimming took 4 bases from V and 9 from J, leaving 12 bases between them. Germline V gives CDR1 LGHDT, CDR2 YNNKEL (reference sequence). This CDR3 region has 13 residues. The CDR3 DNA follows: TGTGCCAGCAGCCTAGGACAACTTAAAAAACTGTTTTTT. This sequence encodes CASSLGQLKKLFF.

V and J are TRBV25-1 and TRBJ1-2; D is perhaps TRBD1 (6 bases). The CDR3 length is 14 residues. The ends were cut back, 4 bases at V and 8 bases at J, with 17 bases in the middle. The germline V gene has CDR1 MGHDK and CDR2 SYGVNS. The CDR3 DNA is TGTGCCAGCAGTGGGATGAAGGGGGTAGAGGGCTACACCTTC. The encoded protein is CASSGMKGVEGYTF.

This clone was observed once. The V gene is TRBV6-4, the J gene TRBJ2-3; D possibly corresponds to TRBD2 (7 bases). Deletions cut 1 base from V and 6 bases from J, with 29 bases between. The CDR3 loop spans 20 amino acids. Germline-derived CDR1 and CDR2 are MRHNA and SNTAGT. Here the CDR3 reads CASSDFRLGGARFHRDTQYF. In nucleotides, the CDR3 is TGTGCCAGCAGTGACTTTAGATTAGGGGGGGCCAGGTTTCATAGGGATACGCAGTATTTT.

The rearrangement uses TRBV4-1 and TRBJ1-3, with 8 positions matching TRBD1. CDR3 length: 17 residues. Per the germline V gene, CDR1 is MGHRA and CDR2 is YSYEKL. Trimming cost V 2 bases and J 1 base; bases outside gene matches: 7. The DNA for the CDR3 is TGCGCCAGCAGCCAATATATTCAGGGGGCGTCTGGAAACACCATATATTTT. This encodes CASSQYIQGASGNTIYF.

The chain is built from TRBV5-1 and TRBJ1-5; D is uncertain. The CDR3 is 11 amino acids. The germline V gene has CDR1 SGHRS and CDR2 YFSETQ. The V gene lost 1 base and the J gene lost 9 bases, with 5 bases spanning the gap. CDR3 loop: CASSLHPPQHF. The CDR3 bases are TGCGCCAGCAGCTTGCACCCGCCCCAGCATTTT.

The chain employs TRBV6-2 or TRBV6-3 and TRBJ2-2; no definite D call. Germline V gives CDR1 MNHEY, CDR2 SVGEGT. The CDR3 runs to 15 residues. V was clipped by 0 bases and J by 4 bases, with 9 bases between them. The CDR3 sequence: CASSYSVTSTGELFF. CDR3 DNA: TGTGCCAGCAGTTACTCCGTCACCAGCACCGGGGAGCTGTTTTTT.

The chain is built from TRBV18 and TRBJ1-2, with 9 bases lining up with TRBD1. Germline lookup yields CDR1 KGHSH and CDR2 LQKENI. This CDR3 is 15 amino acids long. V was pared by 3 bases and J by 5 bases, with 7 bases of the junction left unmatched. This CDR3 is CASSPMGQGGYGYTF. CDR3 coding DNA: TGTGCCAGCTCACCGATGGGACAGGGTGGATATGGCTACACCTTC.

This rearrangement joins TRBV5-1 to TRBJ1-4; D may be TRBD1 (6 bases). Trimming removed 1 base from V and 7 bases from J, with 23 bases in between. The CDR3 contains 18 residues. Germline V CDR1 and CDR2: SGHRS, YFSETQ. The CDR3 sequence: CASSLNGQSAGGGEKLFF. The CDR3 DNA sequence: TGCGCCAGCAGCTTGAACGGACAGAGTGCTGGAGGGGGTGAAAAACTGTTTTTT. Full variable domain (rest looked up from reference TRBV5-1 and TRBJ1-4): KAGVTQTPRYLIKTRGQQVTLSCSPISGHRSVSWYQQTPGQGLQFLFEYFSETQRNKGNFPGRFSGRQFSNSRSEMNVSTLELGDSALYLCASSLNGQSAGGGEKLFFGSGTQLSVL.

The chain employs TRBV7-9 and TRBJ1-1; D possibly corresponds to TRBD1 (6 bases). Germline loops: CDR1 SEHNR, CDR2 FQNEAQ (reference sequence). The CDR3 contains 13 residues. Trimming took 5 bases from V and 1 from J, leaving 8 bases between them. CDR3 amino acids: CASSQQGNTEAFF. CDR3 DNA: TGTGCCAGCAGCCAACAGGGGAACACTGAAGCTTTCTTT.

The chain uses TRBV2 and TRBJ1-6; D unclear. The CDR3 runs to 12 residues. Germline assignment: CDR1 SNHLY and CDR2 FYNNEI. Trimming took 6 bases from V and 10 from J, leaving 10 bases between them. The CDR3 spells CASRGEGSPLHF. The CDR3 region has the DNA TGTGCCAGCAGAGGTGAGGGCTCACCCCTCCACTTT.

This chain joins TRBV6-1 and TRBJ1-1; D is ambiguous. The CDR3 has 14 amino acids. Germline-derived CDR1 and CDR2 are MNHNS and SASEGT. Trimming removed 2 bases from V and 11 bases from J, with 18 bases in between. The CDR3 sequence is CASSEIPFRGWAFF. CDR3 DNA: TGTGCCAGCAGTGAAATACCGTTTAGAGGGTGGGCTTTCTTT.

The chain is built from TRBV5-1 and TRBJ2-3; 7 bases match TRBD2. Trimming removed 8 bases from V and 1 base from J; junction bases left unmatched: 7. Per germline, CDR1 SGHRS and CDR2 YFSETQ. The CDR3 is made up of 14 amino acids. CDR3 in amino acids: CASSPRGGTDTQYF. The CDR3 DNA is TGCGCCAGTTCTCCTCGGGGGGGCACAGATACGCAGTATTTT. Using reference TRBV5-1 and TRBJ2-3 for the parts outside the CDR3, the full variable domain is KAGVTQTPRYLIKTRGQQVTLSCSPISGHRSVSWYQQTPGQGLQFLFEYFSETQRNKGNFPGRFSGRQFSNSRSEMNVSTLELGDSALYLCASSPRGGTDTQYFGPGTRLTVL.